A selection of T cell receptor beta chains follows, all from one sample in a study of blood T cell repertoires in COVID-19. The repertoire was sequenced with immunoSEQ multiplex PCR; TCRdb's copy has only in-frame clones and lacks some. The sample holds 250,000 to 400,000 clones, 85% seen once. The sequencing sample was made of PBMCs or T cells enriched from blood (not recorded which). These TCRs come from a woman in her 30s who had been exposed to COVID-19. Both conserved end residues are part of each CDR3. D genes are given only for firm matches. Size is stated for part of the rows, as once, few or many counts, or as a class when the clone is expanded.

DNA: TGTGCCAGCAGGGACAGGCGACTTTTGGATTCACCCCTCCACTTT
CDR3: CASRDRRLLDSPLHF
J: TRBJ1-6
size: .
D: TRBD1
V: TRBV6-5

DNA: TGTGCCAGTGGTGACAGGCGCGATCAGCCCCAGCATTTT
CDR3: CASGDRRDQPQHF
J: TRBJ1-5
size: .
D: .
V: TRBV19

DNA: TGTGCCTGGAGTGCATACGGGGGCACTGAAGCTTTCTTT
CDR3: CAWSAYGGTEAFF
J: TRBJ1-1
size: .
D: .
V: TRBV30

DNA: TGTGCCAGCAGCCTCTACAGGGGTTTCTCTGGAAACACCATATATTTT
CDR3: CASSLYRGFSGNTIYF
J: TRBJ1-3
size: .
D: TRBD1
V: TRBV7-9

DNA: TGTGCCAGCAGCCTCCTATTATTGGACAGCGGAAAAGGCTACACCTTC
CDR3: CASSLLLLDSGKGYTF
J: TRBJ1-2
size: .
D: .
V: TRBV5-8

DNA: TGTGCCAGCAGCCTAGCAAGCGGGACTCGGAACACCGGGGAGCTGTTTTTT
CDR3: CASSLASGTRNTGELFF
J: TRBJ2-2
size: .
D: TRBD2
V: TRBV27

DNA: TGTGCCAGCAGTTTACCGAGGCTTAGTGGCTACACCTTC
CDR3: CASSLPRLSGYTF
J: TRBJ1-2
size: once
D: .
V: TRBV28

DNA: TGTGCCAGCAGTGAAGGAGAGGGAGTCTCCTACAATGAGCAGTTCTTC
CDR3: CASSEGEGVSYNEQFF
J: TRBJ2-1
size: .
D: .
V: TRBV2

DNA: TGTGCCAGCAGTTGGGCGGGAGCCTACAATGAGCAGTTCTTC
CDR3: CASSWAGAYNEQFF
J: TRBJ2-1
size: .
D: TRBD2
V: TRBV27

DNA: TGTGCCAGTAGTATCTCCGGGGCAGGGGATAATTCACCCCTCCACTTT
CDR3: CASSISGAGDNSPLHF
J: TRBJ1-6
size: .
D: .
V: TRBV19

DNA: TGTGCCAGCAGCCCGGGGGGGAGGGTCGCTGAAGCTTTCTTT
CDR3: CASSPGGRVAEAFF
J: TRBJ1-1
size: .
D: .
V: TRBV28

DNA: TGTGCCAGCAGCTTGGCCGAGGTTCTTTATGGCTACACCTTC
CDR3: CASSLAEVLYGYTF
J: TRBJ1-2
size: .
D: .
V: TRBV5-4

DNA: TGTGCCAGCAGCCAAGGGGCAGGGCCCACAGATACGCAGTATTTT
CDR3: CASSQGAGPTDTQYF
J: TRBJ2-3
size: .
D: .
V: TRBV3-1/TRBV3-2

DNA: TGTGCCAGCAGTTTATCGGGGGGGCATGAGCAGTTCTTC
CDR3: CASSLSGGHEQFF
J: TRBJ2-1
size: .
D: TRBD2
V: TRBV28

DNA: TGTGCCAGCAGCTTAGCGATGGGGGACGGAGGGATCTACACCTTC
CDR3: CASSLAMGDGGIYTF
J: TRBJ1-2
size: .
D: .
V: TRBV7-9

DNA: TGTGCCAGCAGCCCTACCTTCGGGGAGCTGTTTTTT
CDR3: CASSPTFGELFF
J: TRBJ2-2
size: .
D: .
V: TRBV12-3/TRBV12-4

DNA: TGTGCCAGCAGCCGTAGCGGGGGGGGCGGCGAGCAGTACTTC
CDR3: CASSRSGGGGEQYF
J: TRBJ2-7
size: .
D: TRBD2
V: TRBV28

DNA: TGCGCCAGCAGCGATAGCCCTAGCGGGGGGGCCAATGAGCAGTTCTTC
CDR3: CASSDSPSGGANEQFF
J: TRBJ2-1
size: .
D: TRBD2
V: TRBV4-1

DNA: TGTGCCAGCAGTGGGCCGGAGACCCACGAGCAGTACTTC
CDR3: CASSGPETHEQYF
J: TRBJ2-7
size: .
D: .
V: TRBV2

DNA: TGTGCCGGTGCGGACAGACTGCTGGAGCAGTACTTC
CDR3: CAGADRLLEQYF
J: TRBJ2-7
size: .
D: .
V: TRBV2

DNA: TGTGCCAGCAGTGATAGTCGTAAGATATATAACTATGGCTACACCTTC
CDR3: CASSDSRKIYNYGYTF
J: TRBJ1-2
size: .
D: .
V: TRBV25-1

DNA: TGTGCCAGCAGCACAACTAGCGGGGGGAACATTCAGTACTTC
CDR3: CASSTTSGGNIQYF
J: TRBJ2-4
size: .
D: TRBD2
V: TRBV7-3

DNA: TGTGCCAGCGGGACAGTCTACGAGCAGTACTTC
CDR3: CASGTVYEQYF
J: TRBJ2-7
size: .
D: TRBD1
V: TRBV2

DNA: TGTGCCAGTAGTTCCCAGGGGGCACGCCAGCCCCAGCATTTT
CDR3: CASSSQGARQPQHF
J: TRBJ1-5
size: .
D: TRBD1
V: TRBV19

DNA: TGTGCCAGCACGCATAGGAGGGGCTTTCAGCCCCAGCATTTT
CDR3: CASTHRRGFQPQHF
J: TRBJ1-5
size: .
D: .
V: TRBV6-5

DNA: TGTGCCATCAGTGATTTACAGGGGGGTTCTGGAAACACCATATATTTT
CDR3: CAISDLQGGSGNTIYF
J: TRBJ1-3
size: many
D: TRBD1
V: TRBV10-3

DNA: TGCGCCAGCAGCCCCGACAGTCTCAATCAGCCCCAGCATTTT
CDR3: CASSPDSLNQPQHF
J: TRBJ1-5
size: few
D: .
V: TRBV5-1

DNA: TGTGCCAGCAGCTTTAGCGGATCCTACGAGCAGTACTTC
CDR3: CASSFSGSYEQYF
J: TRBJ2-7
size: .
D: .
V: TRBV5-6

DNA: TGTGCCAGCAGCCCAACGTACAGGGATGTAGAAACAGATACGCAGTATTTT
CDR3: CASSPTYRDVETDTQYF
J: TRBJ2-3
size: .
D: .
V: TRBV5-6

DNA: TGCGCCAGCAGCGATACAGGGGTGCTGGACGAGCAGTACTTC
CDR3: CASSDTGVLDEQYF
J: TRBJ2-7
size: once
D: TRBD1
V: TRBV5-1

DNA: TGTGCCAGCAGTACAGCGGACAGGGGGGATAATTCACCCCTCCACTTT
CDR3: CASSTADRGDNSPLHF
J: TRBJ1-6
size: .
D: TRBD1
V: TRBV2

DNA: TGCGCCCTCCGTCGGGACAGGCAATATAGCAATCAGCCCCAGCATTTT
CDR3: CALRRDRQYSNQPQHF
J: TRBJ1-5
size: few
D: TRBD1
V: TRBV4-3

DNA: TGCGCCAGCAGCCAAGGCCTCACAGTAACCGGGGAGCTGTTTTTT
CDR3: CASSQGLTVTGELFF
J: TRBJ2-2
size: .
D: .
V: TRBV4-3

DNA: TGTGCCAGCAGTGCGGCCAGGGGGCGGGGTTCACCCCTCCACTTT
CDR3: CASSAARGRGSPLHF
J: TRBJ1-6
size: .
D: TRBD1
V: TRBV25-1

DNA: TGCGCCAGCAGCTTGGGGGCCGGACTAGCGGGAGTGGGGGATACGCAGTATTTT
CDR3: CASSLGAGLAGVGDTQYF
J: TRBJ2-3
size: few
D: TRBD2
V: TRBV5-1

DNA: TGTGCCAGCTCACCCTCCCAAGAGACCCAGTACTTC
CDR3: CASSPSQETQYF
J: TRBJ2-5
size: .
D: .
V: TRBV18

DNA: TGCGCCAGCAGCCACTCGGCTAGCGGGTCGGGGTACAATGAGCAGTTCTTC
CDR3: CASSHSASGSGYNEQFF
J: TRBJ2-1
size: .
D: TRBD2
V: TRBV4-1

DNA: TGTGCCAGCAGTCTCACTACCGGACTAGCGGGATACTCCTACGAGCAGTACTTC
CDR3: CASSLTTGLAGYSYEQYF
J: TRBJ2-7
size: .
D: TRBD2
V: TRBV27

DNA: TGTGCCTGGAGGCCTACCAGGCAGAATGAAAAACTGTTTTTT
CDR3: CAWRPTRQNEKLFF
J: TRBJ1-4
size: few
D: .
V: TRBV30

DNA: TGTGCCAGCAGCTGGGCTAGCGGAGGTTACGAGCAGTACTTC
CDR3: CASSWASGGYEQYF
J: TRBJ2-7
size: .
D: TRBD2
V: TRBV5-4

DNA: TGCGCCAGCAGCCAAGATACCGGGGCAACTAATGAAAAACTGTTTTTT
CDR3: CASSQDTGATNEKLFF
J: TRBJ1-4
size: once
D: .
V: TRBV4-3

DNA: TGTGCCATCAGAACAGTCCGACGGCCTGAAAAACTGTTTTTT
CDR3: CAIRTVRRPEKLFF
J: TRBJ1-4
size: .
D: .
V: TRBV10-3

DNA: TGTGCCAGCGCCCTAGGGGGCGCGGAGTACGAGCAGTACTTC
CDR3: CASALGGAEYEQYF
J: TRBJ2-7
size: many
D: TRBD1
V: TRBV27

DNA: TGCGCCAGCAGCCAAGAGGGCAGGGGGCGGGAAGAGACCCAGTACTTC
CDR3: CASSQEGRGREETQYF
J: TRBJ2-5
size: .
D: TRBD1
V: TRBV4-1

DNA: TGTGCCAGCAAGGACAGAAGCTCTGGAAACACCATATATTTT
CDR3: CASKDRSSGNTIYF
J: TRBJ1-3
size: .
D: .
V: TRBV19

DNA: TGTGCCAGCAATAAGGAGAGGGCGATCCAAGAGACCCAGTACTTC
CDR3: CASNKERAIQETQYF
J: TRBJ2-5
size: once
D: .
V: TRBV6-4

DNA: TGCAGTGTGTGGCGGGACTATGGCTACACCTTC
CDR3: CSVWRDYGYTF
J: TRBJ1-2
size: .
D: .
V: TRBV20-1

DNA: TGTGCCAGCTGGGGGGTCTCTGGCTACACCTTC
CDR3: CASWGVSGYTF
J: TRBJ1-2
size: .
D: .
V: TRBV28

DNA: TGTGCCAGCCGTGACAGGGGGCAATATGGCTACACCTTC
CDR3: CASRDRGQYGYTF
J: TRBJ1-2
size: .
D: TRBD1
V: TRBV28

DNA: TGTGCCAGCGGTCCTTTCGACAGTAATGAAAAACTGTTTTTT
CDR3: CASGPFDSNEKLFF
J: TRBJ1-4
size: .
D: .
V: TRBV7-9

DNA: TGCGCCAGCAGCCAATGGAGCGGGAGGGGTAATGAGCAGTTCTTC
CDR3: CASSQWSGRGNEQFF
J: TRBJ2-1
size: once
D: TRBD2
V: TRBV4-1

DNA: TGTGCCAGCAGTTCTGACGAGCAGTACTTC
CDR3: CASSSDEQYF
J: TRBJ2-7
size: .
D: .
V: TRBV28

DNA: TGCGCCAGCAGCCCGGACAGGGGATTGGAAGCTTTCTTT
CDR3: CASSPDRGLEAFF
J: TRBJ1-1
size: .
D: TRBD1
V: TRBV5-1